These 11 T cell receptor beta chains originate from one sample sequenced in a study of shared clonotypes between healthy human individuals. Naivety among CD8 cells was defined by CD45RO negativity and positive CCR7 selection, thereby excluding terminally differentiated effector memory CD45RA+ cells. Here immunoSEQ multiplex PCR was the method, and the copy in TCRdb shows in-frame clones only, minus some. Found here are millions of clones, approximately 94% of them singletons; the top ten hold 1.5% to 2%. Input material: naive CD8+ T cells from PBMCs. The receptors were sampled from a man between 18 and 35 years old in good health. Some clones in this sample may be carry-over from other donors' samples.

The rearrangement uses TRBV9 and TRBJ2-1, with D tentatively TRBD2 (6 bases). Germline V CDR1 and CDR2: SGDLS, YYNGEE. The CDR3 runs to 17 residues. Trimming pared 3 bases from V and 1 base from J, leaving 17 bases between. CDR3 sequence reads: CASSDSPSGPSYNEQFF. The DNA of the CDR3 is TGTGCCAGCAGCGACAGCCCCAGCGGGCCTTCCTACAATGAGCAGTTCTTC.

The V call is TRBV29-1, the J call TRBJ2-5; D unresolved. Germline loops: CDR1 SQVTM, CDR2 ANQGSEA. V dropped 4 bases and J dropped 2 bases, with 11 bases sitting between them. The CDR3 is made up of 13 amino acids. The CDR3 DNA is TGCAGCGTTGGAGGCCTCGGACAAGAGACCCAGTACTTC. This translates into CSVGGLGQETQYF.

The CDR3, as DNA: TGTGCCAGTACCACCTTGGGACAGGGATTCTACGAGCAGTACTTC. The encoded protein is CASTTLGQGFYEQYF. The rearrangement uses TRBV27 and TRBJ2-7, with 9 bases aligning to TRBD1. The V and J ends lost 9 bases and 3 bases, in that order; junction bases with no gene match: 12. CDR1 and CDR2 from the germline V gene are MNHEY and SMNVEV (reference sequence). The CDR3 extends over 15 amino acids.

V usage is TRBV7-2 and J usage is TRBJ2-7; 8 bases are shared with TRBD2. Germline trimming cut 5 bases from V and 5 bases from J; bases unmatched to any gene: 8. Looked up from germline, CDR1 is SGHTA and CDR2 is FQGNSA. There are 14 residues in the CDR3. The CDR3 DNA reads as TGTGCCAGCAGCATTAGCGGGGTCGGGGACGAGCAGTACTTC. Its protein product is CASSISGVGDEQYF.

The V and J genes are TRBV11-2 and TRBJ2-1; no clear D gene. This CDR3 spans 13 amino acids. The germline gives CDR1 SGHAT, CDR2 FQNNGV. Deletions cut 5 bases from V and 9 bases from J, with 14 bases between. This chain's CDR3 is CASSTDLIGEQFF. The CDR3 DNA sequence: TGTGCCAGCAGCACGGATCTAATAGGTGAGCAGTTCTTC.

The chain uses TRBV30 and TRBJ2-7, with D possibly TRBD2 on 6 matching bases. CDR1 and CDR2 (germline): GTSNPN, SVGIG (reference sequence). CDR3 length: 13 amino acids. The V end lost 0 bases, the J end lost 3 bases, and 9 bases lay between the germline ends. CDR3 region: CAWSVGGIYEQYF. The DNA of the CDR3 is TGTGCCTGGAGTGTTGGGGGGATCTACGAGCAGTACTTC.

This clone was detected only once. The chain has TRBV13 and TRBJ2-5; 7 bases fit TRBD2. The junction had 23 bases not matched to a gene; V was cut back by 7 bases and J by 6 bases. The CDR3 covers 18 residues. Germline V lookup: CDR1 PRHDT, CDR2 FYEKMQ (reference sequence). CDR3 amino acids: CASTLGGGGRVVWKTQYF. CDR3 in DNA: TGTGCCAGCACCCTGGGAGGCGGCGGGAGAGTGGTTTGGAAGACCCAGTACTTC.

CDR3 in amino acids: CASSSRQGWINEQFF. DNA for the CDR3: TGTGCCAGCAGCTCCCGACAGGGATGGATCAATGAGCAGTTCTTC. This chain joins TRBV11-3 and TRBJ2-1; TRBD1 aligns across 7 bases. This CDR3 comprises 15 residues. In germline, CDR1 is SGHNT, CDR2 YENEEA. Losses at the gene ends were 4 bases for V and 6 bases for J; bases not matched to a gene: 9. The full variable domain, completed using reference TRBV11-3 and TRBJ2-1, is EAGVVQSPRYKIIEKKQPVAFWCNPISGHNTLYWYLQNLGQGPELLIRYENEEAVDDSQLPKDRFSAERLKGVDSTLKIQPAELGDSAVYLCASSSRQGWINEQFFGPGTRLTVL.

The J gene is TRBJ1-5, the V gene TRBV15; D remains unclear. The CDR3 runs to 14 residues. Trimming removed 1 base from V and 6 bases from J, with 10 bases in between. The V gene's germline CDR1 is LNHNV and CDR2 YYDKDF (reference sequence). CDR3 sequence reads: CATSRGLNGQPQHF. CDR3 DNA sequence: TGTGCCACCAGCAGAGGTTTAAACGGTCAGCCCCAGCATTTT.

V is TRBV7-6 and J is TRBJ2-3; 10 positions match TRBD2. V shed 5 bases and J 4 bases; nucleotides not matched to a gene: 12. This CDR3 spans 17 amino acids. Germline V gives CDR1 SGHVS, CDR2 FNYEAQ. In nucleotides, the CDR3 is TGTGCCAGCAGCGCGAACCTTAAGCGGGAGGGCCCAGATACGCAGTATTTT. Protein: CASSANLKREGPDTQYF. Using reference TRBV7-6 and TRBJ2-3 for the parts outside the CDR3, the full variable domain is GAGVSQSPRYKVTKRGQDVALRCDPISGHVSLYWYRQALGQGPEFLTYFNYEAQQDKSGLPNDRFSAERPEGSISTLTIQRTEQRDSAMYRCASSANLKREGPDTQYFGPGTRLTVL.

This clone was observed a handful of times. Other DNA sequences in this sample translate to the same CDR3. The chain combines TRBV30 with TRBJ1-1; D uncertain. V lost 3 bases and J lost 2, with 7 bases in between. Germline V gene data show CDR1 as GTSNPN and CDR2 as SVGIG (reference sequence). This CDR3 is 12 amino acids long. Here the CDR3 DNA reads TGTGCCTGGAGGGCGGGAAACACTGAAGCTTTCTTT. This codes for CAWRAGNTEAFF.